The clone carrying this TCR beta chain was picked up a small number of times. Its cognate antigen is unknown. The data originate from a study of blood T cells in healthy people across ages. Study-wide findings and caveats: When set beside aged donors, long-lived donors presented more naive CD4+ cells and higher diversity.

A second PCR of about 7 to 12 cycles used a sample-barcoded 5' primer and a J-beta primer mix. The authors tagged each cDNA molecule using a template-switch adaptor with 12 random nucleotides. The yield of each sample was at least 2.5 million CDR3-containing paired-end reads. Each CDR3 protein is one row after TCRdb ran MiXCR on the 5' RACE reads. This sample carries around 1,500,000 distinct CDR3 sequences, about 28% of them seen once, and the ten largest clones take more than 6%. Per germline, CDR1 SGHTA and CDR2 FQGNSA. CDR3 length equals 15 residues. V lost 1 base and J lost 2; bases outside the gene matches: 4.

The receptor comes from a woman aged 25 to 45 in good health. The sample was blood. V usage is TRBV7-2 and J usage is TRBJ2-7; 8 nucleotides align to TRBD2. CDR3 bases: TGTGCCAGCAGCTTAGGATCAGCGGGAGCCTACGAGCAGTACTTC. Amino acids: CASSLGSAGAYEQYF.